The 4 T cell receptor beta chains reported below all come from one sample, sequenced in a study of T cells in Graves' hyperthyroidism and ophthalmopathy. Amplification of TCR beta CDR3 regions was performed using RNA transcripts as template. The TCR CDR3 was amplified in a first-round RT-PCR using the HTBI primer set. TCRdb fed the multiplex PCR reads into MiXCR, producing one record per CDR3 protein. Here the sample spans a few hundred thousand distinct CDR3 sequences, more than 12% being singletons. Sample: blood. The receptors come from a woman in her forties with Graves' hyperthyroidism that later progressed to Graves' ophthalmopathy.

This clonotype was picked up many times. This chain links TRBV19 with TRBJ1-5; 9 nucleotides align to TRBD1. The CDR3 totals 16 residues. V shed 5 bases, J shed 5 bases, and the junction held 10 bases outside the gene matches. CDR1 and CDR2 from the germline V gene are LNHDA and SQIVND (reference sequence). CDR3 coding DNA: TGTGCCAGTAGTGACCGGGACAGGGTGAGCTATCAGCCCCAGCATTTT. It specifies CASSDRDRVSYQPQHF.

The table lists this clonotype with many counts. The V gene is TRBV28, the J gene TRBJ2-5; tentatively, D is TRBD2 (5 bases). Germline CDR1 is MDHEN and CDR2 is SYDVKM. This CDR3 is built from 14 residues. V gave up 4 bases and J gave up 5 bases, with 14 bases separating them. CDR3 nucleotide sequence: TGTGCCAGCAGTTCAAAACTAGTTACGGAGACCCAGTACTTC. This encodes CASSSKLVTETQYF.

This clonotype turned up a few times. CDR3 nucleotides: TGTGCCAGCAGCCCTGGCAGCTATGGCTACACCTTC. Translated, it gives CASSPGSYGYTF. The rearrangement joins TRBV7-9 to TRBJ1-2; no definite D call. Deletions cut 5 bases from V and 4 bases from J, with 8 bases between. The V gene's germline CDR1 is SEHNR and CDR2 FQNEAQ (reference sequence). This CDR3 has 12 residues.

This clonotype was found many times. CDR3 in amino acids: CASSPDRRVNTEAFF. The CDR3 DNA follows: TGCGCCAGCAGCCCAGATCGCAGAGTGAACACTGAAGCTTTCTTT. This chain uses TRBV5-1 with TRBJ1-1; no reliable D call. V shed 4 bases and J shed 0 bases, with 13 bases lying between them. The CDR3 totals 15 residues. CDR1 and CDR2 (germline): SGHRS, YFSETQ.